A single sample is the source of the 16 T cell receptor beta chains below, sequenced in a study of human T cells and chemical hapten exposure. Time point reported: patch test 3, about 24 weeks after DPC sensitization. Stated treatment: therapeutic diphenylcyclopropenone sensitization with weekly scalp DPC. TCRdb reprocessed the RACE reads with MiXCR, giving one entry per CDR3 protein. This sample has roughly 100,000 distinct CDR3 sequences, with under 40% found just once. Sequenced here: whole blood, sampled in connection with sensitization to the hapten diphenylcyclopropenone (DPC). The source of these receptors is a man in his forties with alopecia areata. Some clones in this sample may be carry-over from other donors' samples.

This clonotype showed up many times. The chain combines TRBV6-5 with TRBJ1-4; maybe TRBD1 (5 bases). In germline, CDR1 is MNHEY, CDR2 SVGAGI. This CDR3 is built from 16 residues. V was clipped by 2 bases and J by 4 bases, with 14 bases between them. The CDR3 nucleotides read TGTGCCAGCAGTTACCGACCAGGGCAGATTAATGAAAAACTGTTTTTT. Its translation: CASSYRPGQINEKLFF.

The chain's CDR3 is CAIMGEGAAEQYV. DNA of the CDR3: TGTGCCATCATGGGTGAGGGGGCGGCCGAGCAGTACGTC. This chain uses TRBV10-3 with TRBJ2-7, with 7 bases lining up with TRBD1. The CDR3 runs 13 residues. J gave up 6 bases and V 7 bases, and 9 bases lay outside the gene matches. Germline V gives CDR1 ENHRY, CDR2 SYGVKD.

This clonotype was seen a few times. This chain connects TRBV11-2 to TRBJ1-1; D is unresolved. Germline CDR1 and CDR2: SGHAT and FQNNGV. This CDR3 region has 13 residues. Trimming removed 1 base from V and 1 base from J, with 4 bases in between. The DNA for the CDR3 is TGTGCCAGCAGCTTAGCCAGGAACACTGAAGCTTTCTTT. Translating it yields CASSLARNTEAFF.

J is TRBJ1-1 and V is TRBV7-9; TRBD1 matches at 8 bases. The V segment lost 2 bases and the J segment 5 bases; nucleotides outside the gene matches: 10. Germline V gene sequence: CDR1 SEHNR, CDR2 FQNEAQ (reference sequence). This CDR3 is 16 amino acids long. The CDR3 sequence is CASSLPGQGIRTEAFF. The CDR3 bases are TGTGCCAGCAGCTTACCCGGACAGGGAATAAGAACTGAAGCTTTCTTT.

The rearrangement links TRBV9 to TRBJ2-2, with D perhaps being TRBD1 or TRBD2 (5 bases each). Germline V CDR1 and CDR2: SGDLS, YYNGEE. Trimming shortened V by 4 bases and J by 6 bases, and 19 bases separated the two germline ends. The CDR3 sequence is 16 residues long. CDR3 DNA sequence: TGTGCCAGCAGCCCCTACTGGGGGAGCCGGTCCGGGGAGCTGTTTTTT. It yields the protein CASSPYWGSRSGELFF.

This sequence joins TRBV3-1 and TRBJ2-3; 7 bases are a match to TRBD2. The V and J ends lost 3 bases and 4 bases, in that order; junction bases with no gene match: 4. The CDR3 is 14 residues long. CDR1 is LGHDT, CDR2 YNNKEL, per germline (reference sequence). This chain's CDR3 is CASSHGRWSDTQYF. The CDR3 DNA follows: TGTGCCAGCAGCCACGGGAGGTGGTCAGATACGCAGTATTTT.

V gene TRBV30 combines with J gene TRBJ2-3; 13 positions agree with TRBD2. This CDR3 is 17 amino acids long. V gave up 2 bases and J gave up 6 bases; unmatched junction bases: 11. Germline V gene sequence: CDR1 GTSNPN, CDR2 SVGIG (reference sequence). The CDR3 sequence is CAWSSPLGLAGADTQYF. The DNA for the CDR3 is TGTGCCTGGAGTTCCCCCCTCGGACTAGCGGGAGCCGATACGCAGTATTTT. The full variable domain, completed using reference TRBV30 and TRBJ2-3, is SQTIHQWPATLVQPVGSPLSLECTVEGTSNPNLYWYRQAAGRGLQLLFYSVGIGQISSEVPQNLSASRPQDRQFILSSKKLLLSDSGFYLCAWSSPLGLAGADTQYFGPGTRLTVL.

CDR3 DNA sequence: TGCAGTGCTAGAGATCGTAGGACGGGCGAGCAGTACTTC. The encoded protein is CSARDRRTGEQYF. The rearrangement uses TRBV20-1 and TRBJ2-7; D gene unclear. Looked up from germline, CDR1 is DFQATT and CDR2 is SNEGSKA (reference sequence). The CDR3 runs to 13 residues. Trimming shortened V by 0 bases and J by 6 bases, and 12 bases separated the two germline ends.

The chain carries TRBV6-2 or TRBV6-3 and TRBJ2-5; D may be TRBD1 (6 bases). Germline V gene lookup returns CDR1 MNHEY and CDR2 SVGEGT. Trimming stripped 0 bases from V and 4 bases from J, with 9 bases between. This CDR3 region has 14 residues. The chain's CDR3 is CASSYSGARETQYF. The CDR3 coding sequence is TGTGCCAGCAGTTACTCGGGGGCGCGAGAGACCCAGTACTTC.

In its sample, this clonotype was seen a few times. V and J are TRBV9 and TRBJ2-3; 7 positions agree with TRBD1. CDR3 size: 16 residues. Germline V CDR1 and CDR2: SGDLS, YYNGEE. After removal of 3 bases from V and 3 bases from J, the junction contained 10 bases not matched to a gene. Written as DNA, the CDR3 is TGTGCCAGCAGCGCAGGCAGGGACAGTGTAACAGATACGCAGTATTTT. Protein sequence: CASSAGRDSVTDTQYF.

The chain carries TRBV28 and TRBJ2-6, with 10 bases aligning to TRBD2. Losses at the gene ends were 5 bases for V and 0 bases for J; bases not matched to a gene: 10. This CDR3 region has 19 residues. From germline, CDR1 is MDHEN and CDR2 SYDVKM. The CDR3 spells CASSTLRLAGSSGANVLTF. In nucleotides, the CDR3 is TGTGCCAGCAGTACCCTCCGACTAGCGGGCAGCTCTGGGGCCAACGTCCTGACTTTC.

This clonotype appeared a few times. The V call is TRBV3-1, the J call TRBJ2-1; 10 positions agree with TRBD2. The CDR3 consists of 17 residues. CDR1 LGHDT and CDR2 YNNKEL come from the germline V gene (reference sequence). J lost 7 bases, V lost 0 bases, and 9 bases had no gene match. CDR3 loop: CASSQEAPSGSRNEQFF. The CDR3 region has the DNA TGTGCCAGCAGCCAAGAAGCGCCTAGCGGGAGTAGGAATGAGCAGTTCTTC.

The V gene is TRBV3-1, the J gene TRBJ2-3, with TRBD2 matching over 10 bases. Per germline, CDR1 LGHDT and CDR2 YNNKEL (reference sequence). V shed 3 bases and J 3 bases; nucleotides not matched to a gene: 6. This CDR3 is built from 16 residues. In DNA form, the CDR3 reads TGTGCCAGCAGCCACGGAGCGGGAGGGCCGACAGATACGCAGTATTTT. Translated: CASSHGAGGPTDTQYF.

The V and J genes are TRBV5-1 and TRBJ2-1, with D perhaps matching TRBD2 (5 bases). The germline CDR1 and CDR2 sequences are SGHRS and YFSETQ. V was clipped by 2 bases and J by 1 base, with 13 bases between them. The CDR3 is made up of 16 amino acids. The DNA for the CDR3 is TGCGCCAGCAGCTTTGGGGAACTAGGGTCCTACAATGAGCAGTTCTTC. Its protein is CASSFGELGSYNEQFF.

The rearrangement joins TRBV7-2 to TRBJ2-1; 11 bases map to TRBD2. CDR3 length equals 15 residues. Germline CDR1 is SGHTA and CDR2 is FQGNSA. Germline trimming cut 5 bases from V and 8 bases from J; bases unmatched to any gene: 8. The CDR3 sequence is CASSTTSGVSYEQFF. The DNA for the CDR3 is TGTGCCAGCAGCACGACTAGCGGGGTTTCATATGAGCAGTTCTTC.

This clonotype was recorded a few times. As DNA, the CDR3 is TGTGCCAGTAGTATAGACGGGCAGGCTAACTATGGCTACACCTTC. This encodes CASSIDGQANYGYTF. The V call is TRBV19, the J call TRBJ1-2; D is ambiguous. The CDR3 runs to 15 residues. Germline lookup yields CDR1 LNHDA and CDR2 SQIVND (reference sequence). V lost 0 bases and J 0 bases, leaving 8 bases between the germline ends. The complete variable domain, with remaining parts taken from reference TRBV19 and TRBJ1-2, reads DGGITQSPKYLFRKEGQNVTLSCEQNLNHDAMYWYRQDPGQGLRLIYYSQIVNDFQKGDIAEGYSVSREKKESFPLTVTSAQKNPTAFYLCASSIDGQANYGYTFGSGTRLTVV.